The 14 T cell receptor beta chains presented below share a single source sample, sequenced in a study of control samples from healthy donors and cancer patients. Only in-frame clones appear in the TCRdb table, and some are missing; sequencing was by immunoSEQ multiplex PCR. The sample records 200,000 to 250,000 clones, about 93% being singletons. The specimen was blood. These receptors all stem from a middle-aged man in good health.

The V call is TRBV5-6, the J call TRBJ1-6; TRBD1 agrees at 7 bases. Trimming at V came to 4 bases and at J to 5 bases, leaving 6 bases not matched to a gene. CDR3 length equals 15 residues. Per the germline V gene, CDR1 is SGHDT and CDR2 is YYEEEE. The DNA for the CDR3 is TGTGCCAGCAGCCTATTAACAGGGGATAATTCACCCCTCCACTTT. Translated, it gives CASSLLTGDNSPLHF.

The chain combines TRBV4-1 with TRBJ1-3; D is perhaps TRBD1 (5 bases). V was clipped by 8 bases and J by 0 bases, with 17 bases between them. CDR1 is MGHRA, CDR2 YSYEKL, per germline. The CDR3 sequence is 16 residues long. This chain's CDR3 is CASSFFRGSSGNTIYF. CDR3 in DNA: TGCGCCAGCTCCTTTTTTCGGGGGAGCTCTGGAAACACCATATATTTT.

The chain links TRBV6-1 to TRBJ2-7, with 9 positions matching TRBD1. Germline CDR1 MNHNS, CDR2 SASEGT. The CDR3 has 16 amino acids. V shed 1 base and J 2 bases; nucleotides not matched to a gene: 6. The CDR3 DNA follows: TGTGCCAGCAGTGAAGGGTACAGGGGGCGACCCTACGAGCAGTACTTC. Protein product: CASSEGYRGRPYEQYF.

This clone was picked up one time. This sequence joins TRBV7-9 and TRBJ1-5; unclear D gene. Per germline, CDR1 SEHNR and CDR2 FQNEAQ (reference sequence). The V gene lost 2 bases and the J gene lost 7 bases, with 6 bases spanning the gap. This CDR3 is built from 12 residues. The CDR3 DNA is TGTGCCAGCAGCTTACTTACCCAGCCCCAGCATTTT. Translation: CASSLLTQPQHF.

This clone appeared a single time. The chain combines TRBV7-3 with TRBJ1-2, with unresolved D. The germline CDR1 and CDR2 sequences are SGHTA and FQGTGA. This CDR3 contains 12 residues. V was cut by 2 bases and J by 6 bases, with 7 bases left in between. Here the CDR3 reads CASSLLGNGYTF. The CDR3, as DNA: TGTGCCAGCAGCTTACTGGGGAATGGCTACACCTTC.

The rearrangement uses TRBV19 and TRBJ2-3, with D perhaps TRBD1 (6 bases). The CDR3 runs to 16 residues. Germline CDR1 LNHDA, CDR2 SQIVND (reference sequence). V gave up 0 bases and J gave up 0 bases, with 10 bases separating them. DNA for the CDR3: TGTGCCAGTAGTATAGATACAGGGCGAAGCACAGATACGCAGTATTTT. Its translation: CASSIDTGRSTDTQYF.

The CDR3 coding sequence is TGTGCCAGCAGAAAGACAGGGGGCAATGGCTACACCTTC. Translation: CASRKTGGNGYTF. The chain combines TRBV6-4 with TRBJ1-2; the match to TRBD1 covers 10 bases. The CDR3 covers 13 residues. J lost 6 bases, V lost 6 bases, and 4 bases had no gene match. The germline V gene encodes CDR1 MRHNA and CDR2 SNTAGT.

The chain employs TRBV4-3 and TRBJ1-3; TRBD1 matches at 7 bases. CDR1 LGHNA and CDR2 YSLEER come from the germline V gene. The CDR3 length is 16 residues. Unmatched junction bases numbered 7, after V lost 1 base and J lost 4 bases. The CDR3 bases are TGCGCCAGCAGCCAAGGAGGGGGCGGGGGAGGAAACACCATATATTTT. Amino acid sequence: CASSQGGGGGGNTIYF.

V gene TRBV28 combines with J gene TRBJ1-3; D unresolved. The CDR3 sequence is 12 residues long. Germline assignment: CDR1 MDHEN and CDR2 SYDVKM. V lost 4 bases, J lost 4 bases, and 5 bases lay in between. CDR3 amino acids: CASSWRGNTIYF. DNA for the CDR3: TGTGCCAGCAGTTGGCGAGGAAACACCATATATTTT. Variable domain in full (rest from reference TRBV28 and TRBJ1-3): DVKVTQSSRYLVKRTGEKVFLECVQDMDHENMFWYRQDPGLGLRLIYFSYDVKMKEKGDIPEGYSVSREKKERFSLILESASTNQTSMYLCASSWRGNTIYFGEGSWLTVV.

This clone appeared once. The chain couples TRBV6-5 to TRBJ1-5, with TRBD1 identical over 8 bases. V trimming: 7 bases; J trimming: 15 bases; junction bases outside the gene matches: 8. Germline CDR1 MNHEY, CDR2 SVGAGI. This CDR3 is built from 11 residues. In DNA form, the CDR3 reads TGTGCCAGCATCAACAAGGGACAGGTGCATTTT. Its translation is CASINKGQVHF.

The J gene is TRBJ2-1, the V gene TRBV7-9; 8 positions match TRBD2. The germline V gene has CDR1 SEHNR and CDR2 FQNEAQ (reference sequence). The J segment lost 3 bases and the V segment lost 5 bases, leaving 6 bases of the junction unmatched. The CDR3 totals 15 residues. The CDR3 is CASSTAGGFYNEQFF. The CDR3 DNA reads TGTGCCAGCAGCACCGCGGGGGGCTTCTACAATGAGCAGTTCTTC.

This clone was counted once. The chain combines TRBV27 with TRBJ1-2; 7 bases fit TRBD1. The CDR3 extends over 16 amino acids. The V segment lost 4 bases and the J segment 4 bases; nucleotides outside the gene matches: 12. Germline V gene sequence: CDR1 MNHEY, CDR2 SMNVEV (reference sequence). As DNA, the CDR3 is TGTGCCAGCAGTTCCGTTCGACAGGGATCCCCCTATGGCTACACCTTC. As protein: CASSSVRQGSPYGYTF.

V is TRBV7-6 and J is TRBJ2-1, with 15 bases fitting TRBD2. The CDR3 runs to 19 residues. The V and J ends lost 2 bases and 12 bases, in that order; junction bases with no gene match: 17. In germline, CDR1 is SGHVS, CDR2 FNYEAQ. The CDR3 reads CASSLLSPGLAGGLGVQFF. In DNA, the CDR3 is TGTGCCAGCAGCTTATTGTCCCCCGGACTAGCGGGGGGGTTAGGCGTGCAGTTCTTC.

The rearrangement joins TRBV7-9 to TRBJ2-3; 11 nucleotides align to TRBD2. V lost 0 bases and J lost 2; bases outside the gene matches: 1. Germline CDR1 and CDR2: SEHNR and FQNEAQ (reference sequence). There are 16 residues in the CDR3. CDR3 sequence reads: CASSLATSGVTDTQYF. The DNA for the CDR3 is TGTGCCAGCAGCTTAGCGACTAGCGGGGTCACAGATACGCAGTATTTT.